This T cell receptor (beta chain) was documented in a study of graft-versus-host responses after intestinal transplantation. The wider study: Those transplanted obtained multivisceral, liver-intestinal, or isolated intestinal grafts. Every recipient had anti-thymocyte globulin induction and roughly three years of tacrolimus plus steroids.

Study-level findings and limits: GvH clones were identified in recipient marrow, with some first appearing in ileum or blood. Peak levels of circulating GvH clones tracked with early post-transplant HvG declines.

CDR3 size: 14 residues. V lost 2 bases, J lost 3 bases, and 3 bases stayed unmatched. Looked up from germline, CDR1 is SGHRS and CDR2 is YFSETQ. As regards this clone: Its antigen is currently unknown.

The protocol was immunoSEQ multiplex PCR, while the TCRdb copy is restricted to in-frame clones and leaves out a portion. Found here are 85,000 to 100,000 clones, roughly 91% of them singletons; the top ten hold roughly 2%. This TCR was sampled from a human donor who received an intestinal transplant. This chain joins TRBV5-1 and TRBJ1-1, with 8 bases fitting TRBD1. The sample consisted of unstimulated CD8+ T cells sorted from spleen or lymph node cells, taken before intestinal transplant. The CDR3 DNA is TGCGCCAGCAGCTTTACAGGGGGGTACACTGAAGCTTTCTTT. Amino acids: CASSFTGGYTEAFF.